This T cell receptor beta chain was recovered during a study of cytomegalovirus exposure and HLA in healthy donors. With 60 Vbeta and 13 Jbeta primers, the PCR was carried out. Repertoires were generated with immunoSEQ multiplex PCR, while TCRdb's copy carries only in-frame clones and drops some. Of tens of thousands of clones in the sample, over 75% are singletons; the top ten hold about 3.8%. This CDR3 comprises 15 residues. Germline assignment: CDR1 SGHRS and CDR2 YFSETQ. Trimming at V came to 0 bases and at J to 7 bases, leaving 6 bases not matched to a gene. For this clone: Its antigen is not known.

Study-wide findings and caveats: Reportedly, fewer N-insertions than the 666-donor mean appeared in an Asian-associated ancestry cluster in a later analysis.

The TCR sequence derives from a man in his fifties in good health and CMV-seronegative. The sequencing sample was made of PBMCs. The rearrangement links TRBV5-1 to TRBJ2-5, with TRBD1 identical over 10 bases. Written as DNA, the CDR3 is TGCGCCAGCAGCTTGGCCGGGACAGGGGCAGGGACCCAGTACTTC. Translating gives CASSLAGTGAGTQYF.